This entry lists 22 T cell receptor delta chains sequenced from one sample in a study of γδ T cells in repeated Plasmodium falciparum infection. TCRdb processed the multiplex PCR reads again with the CATT caller. This sample has 50,000 or so delta-chain clones, with 1.6% found just once. Gammadelta T cells were flow-sorted from PBMC into Vgamma9/Vdelta2+ and Vdelta2-negative populations for bulk analysis. Sequencing was performed on gamma-delta T cells from blood. The receptors originated from a pool of human donors (malaria-infected and uninfected, not separated).

With regard to this clone: This may stem from a read error, because a much larger clone lies one nucleotide away. This sequence joins TRDV1 and TRDJ1; 13 nucleotides match TRDD3. No J gene is reported in TCRdb; it was inferred here by comparing the DNA with germline. Looked up from germline, CDR1 is TSWWSYY and CDR2 is QGS. Trimming cost V 1 base and J 9 bases; bases outside gene matches: 23. This CDR3 is 21 amino acids long. DNA for the CDR3: TGTGCTCTTGGGGAACATTCATTCTTCCTACGATTACTGGGGGATACGTTTCAACTCATCTTT. Translation gives CALGEHSFFLRLLGDTFQLIF.

A word on this clone: The TCRdb record carries a much larger clone's protein, which differs from this DNA's translation at residue 6; a read error is the likely cause, and the protein listed here is the DNA translation. The DNA for the CDR3 is TGTGCTCTTGGGGAAGGACAAACCCCAGGAGTACTTCTCCACACCGATAAACTCATCTTT. Translated, it gives CALGEGQTPGVLLHTDKLIF. The V and J genes are TRDV1 and TRDJ1; D ambiguous. The J gene comes from matching the DNA to germline here; TCRdb lacks it. Between the trimmed V and J ends, which lost 2 bases and 0 bases, there was a span of 25 bases. CDR1 TSWWSYY and CDR2 QGS come from the germline V gene. This CDR3 contains 20 residues.

A few counts support this clone. TCRdb's entry gives the protein of a much larger clone, which mismatches this DNA's translation at residue 5, likely from a read error; the protein reported here is translated from the DNA. The chain combines TRDV1 with TRDJ1, with D unclear. In the absence of a J gene in TCRdb, the DNA was matched to germline to assign it here. The CDR3 runs 16 residues. The ends were cut back, 4 bases at V and 0 bases at J, with 15 bases in the middle. Germline assignment: CDR1 TSWWSYY and CDR2 QGS. This CDR3 is CALGGRWSSYTDKLIF. CDR3 DNA: TGTGCTCTTGGGGGAAGGTGGTCCTCGTACACCGATAAACTCATCTTT.

This clone has a handful of counts. The translation of this DNA and the TCRdb protein of a much larger clone differ at residue 4, probably owing to a read error; the protein shown here is translated from the DNA. The chain combines TRDV2 with TRDJ1, with 8 bases lining up with TRDD3. In the absence of a J gene in TCRdb, the DNA was matched to germline to assign it here. Germline CDR1 and CDR2: GEAIGNYY and EKD. This CDR3 is built from 18 residues. The trim removed 5 bases at V and 0 bases at J, leaving 16 bases unmatched. The CDR3 nucleotides are TGTGCCTGTGGCTCGTCGGGTTTACTGGGGGCTTACACCGATAAACTCATCTTT. This translates into CACGSSGLLGAYTDKLIF.

As to this clone: The TCRdb protein comes from a much larger clone and disagrees with this DNA's translation at residue 15, likely due to a read error; the protein given here is derived from the DNA. This chain links TRDV1 with TRDJ1; 9 bases line up with TRDD3. TCRdb supplies no J gene; here it was assigned by aligning the nucleotide sequence to germline. CDR3 length: 20 amino acids. Unmatched junction bases numbered 22, after V lost 4 bases and J lost 4 bases. Germline CDR1 TSWWSYY, CDR2 QGS. The CDR3 protein is CALGGRGSFWGIHYIDKLIF. The CDR3 DNA sequence: TGTGCTCTTGGGGGGAGGGGTTCTTTCTGGGGGATTCATTACATCGATAAACTCATCTTT.

V is TRDV1 and J is TRDJ1, with 8 bases fitting TRDD3. The J gene was missing in TCRdb and was found by matching the end of the DNA to germline. Trimming at V came to 0 bases and at J to 0 bases, leaving 15 bases not matched to a gene. The germline V gene has CDR1 TSWWSYY and CDR2 QGS. This CDR3 has 20 residues. The CDR3 DNA is TGTGCTCTTGGGGAACTAAATCCCAACCACTGGGGGTCCAACACCGATAAACTCATCTTT. It encodes CALGELNPNHWGSNTDKLIF.

This clone has only a few counts. The likely explanation is a read error, given a far larger clone one base away. The DNA is omitted, as the CDR3 cannot be located on it reliably, and the CDR3 follows TCRdb's listing. The CDR3 is CACDTVGTGTDKLIF. J gene calling gave no result, while the V gene is TRDV2. CDR1 GEAIGNYY and CDR2 EKD come from the germline V gene. Termini included, the CDR3 measures 15 amino acids.

Concerning this clone: A read error is possible here, since a much larger clone lies one base away. The sample carries other DNA sequences with the same CDR3. The chain is built from TRDV1 and TRDJ1; 7 nucleotides align to TRDD3. Germline V CDR1 and CDR2: TSWWSYY, QGS. The CDR3 runs to 17 residues. Here the CDR3 reads CALGELSLGLYTDKLIF. The CDR3 bases are TGTGCCCTTGGGGAACTCTCACTGGGGCTGTACACCGATAAACTCATCTTT.

This clone was seen a handful of times. With a far larger clone one base away, a read error is the likely cause. In the same sample, other DNA sequences code for this CDR3. V usage is TRDV1 and J usage is TRDJ1; weak D call: TRDD3 (6 bases). TCRdb is silent on the J gene; assignment here came from matching the DNA to germline. Germline CDR1 TSWWSYY, CDR2 QGS. The CDR3 totals 17 residues. The CDR3 DNA follows: TGTGCTCTTGGGAAGGGGCCCCTGGGGTTCTACACTGATAAACTCATCTTT. Translated: CALGKGPLGFYTDKLIF.

This clone was picked up a small number of times. Given a far larger clone just one base away, this is likely a sequencing read error. The sample contains more than one DNA sequence encoding this CDR3. The chain couples TRDV3 to TRDJ1; D is unresolved. TCRdb supplies no J gene; here it was assigned by aligning the nucleotide sequence to germline. Trimming removed 4 bases at V and 2 bases at J, with 20 bases between. The CDR3 extends over 15 amino acids. The germline CDR1 and CDR2 sequences are TVYSNPD and GDNSRS (reference sequence). CDR3 nucleotide sequence: TGTGCCTCAACGCTCCATTTCGCGGTGACCGATAAACTCATCTTT. The encoded protein is CASTLHFAVTDKLIF. Full variable domain (remainder filled in from reference TRDV3 and TRDJ1): CDKVTQSSPDQTVASGSEVVLLCTYDTVYSNPDLFWYRIRPDYSFQFVFYGDNSRSEGADFTQGRFSVKHILTQKAFHLVISPVRTEDSATYYCASTLHFAVTDKLIFGKGTRVTVEP.

This clone was recorded a few times. This DNA's translation and the protein TCRdb lists, from a much larger clone, do not match at residue 14, likely due to a read error; the protein shown is translated from the DNA. This chain joins TRDV1 and TRDJ1; 8 bases align to TRDD3. The CDR3 runs 19 residues. CDR1 and CDR2 (germline): TSWWSYY, QGS. V was clipped by 1 base and J by 3 bases; unmatched bases: 16. The chain's CDR3 is CALGEHYVSGDIDADKLIF. In nucleotides, the CDR3 is TGTGCTCTTGGGGAACATTACGTCTCGGGGGATATTGATGCCGATAAACTCATCTTT.

This clone showed up just a few times. A far larger clone lies a single base away; this is likely a read error. The same CDR3 arises from other DNA sequences in this sample as well. The chain carries TRDV1 and TRDJ1, with 12 bases matching TRDD3. TCRdb leaves out the J gene; it was filled in here by matching the DNA to germline. The CDR3 length is 29 residues. The V gene's germline CDR1 is TSWWSYY and CDR2 QGS. Losses at the gene ends were 0 bases for V and 0 bases for J; bases not matched to a gene: 38. CDR3: CALGELQRDLRPSPLGDTWVFKNTDKLIF. CDR3 in DNA: TGTGCTCTTGGGGAACTACAGAGGGACCTACGACCTAGTCCCCTGGGGGATACGTGGGTTTTTAAGAACACCGATAAACTCATCTTT.

This clone was counted between two and nine times. With only one base between it and a far larger clone, this is likely a read error. This CDR3 is also generated by other DNA sequences in the sample. The chain is built from TRDV1 and TRDJ1, with D uncertain. TCRdb carries no J gene annotation; the J gene was assigned here by matching the DNA with germline. Trimming left V 3 bases short and J 8 bases short, with 25 bases between. The CDR3 length is 17 residues. Germline loops: CDR1 TSWWSYY, CDR2 QGS. The CDR3 DNA reads as TGTGCTCTTGGGGATACATTCCAGGGAGGGTACAACGACAAACTCATCTTT. Translation: CALGDTFQGGYNDKLIF.

Many counts were recorded for this clone. The protein given by TCRdb reflects a much larger clone and differs at residue 3 from this DNA's translation, likely from a read error; the protein shown is the DNA's translation. The chain joins TRDV1 to TRDJ1; possible D gene TRDD3, 6 bases. The germline CDR1 and CDR2 sequences are TSWWSYY and QGS. The CDR3 extends over 16 amino acids. In DNA form, the CDR3 reads TGTGCTCCTGGGGATCCCGGCATCCTATACACCGATAAACTCATCTTT. Protein product: CAPGDPGILYTDKLIF.

Comments on this clone: This is likely an artifact of a read error, given a far larger clone one base away. Other DNA sequences in this specimen translate into the identical CDR3. J is TRDJ1 and V is TRDV1; 9 bases agree with TRDD3. TCRdb does not report a J gene; here it was assigned by matching the DNA to germline references. CDR3 length: 21 residues. Germline V gene lookup returns CDR1 TSWWSYY and CDR2 QGS. CDR3 coding DNA: TGCGCTCTTGGGGAACTCATCCCTTTGGGACGCTGTACTGGGGGACCAGATAAACTCATCTTT. Its translation is CALGELIPLGRCTGGPDKLIF.

This clone was seen only a few times. This may stem from a read error, because a much larger clone lies one nucleotide away. There is no J gene call, but TRDV1 is given as the V gene; no DNA check was done on the table's D call, TRDD3. Germline lookup yields CDR1 TSWWSYY and CDR2 QGS. This CDR3 has 15 residues. DNA for the CDR3: TGTGCTCTTGGGGGTAGCGTCTGCGAGGGCGATAAGCTCATCTTT. As protein: CALGGSVCEGDKLIF.

Comments on this clone: The translation of this DNA and the TCRdb protein of a much larger clone differ at residues 4 and 18, probably owing to a read error; the protein shown here is translated from the DNA. The chain uses TRDV2 and TRDJ1, with 13 bases fitting TRDD3. The CDR3 spans 21 residues. Looked up from germline, CDR1 is GEAIGNYY and CDR2 is EKD. The CDR3 DNA follows: TGTGCCTGTGGCACCCTCGTACTGGGGGATACGAATTCGGACCACACCGATAGACTCATCTTT. It specifies CACGTLVLGDTNSDHTDRLIF.

The chain carries TRDV1 and TRDJ1; 8 bases match TRDD3. TCRdb does not report a J gene; here it was assigned by matching the DNA to germline references. Trimming at V came to 0 bases and at J to 0 bases, leaving 18 bases not matched to a gene. Germline assignment: CDR1 TSWWSYY and CDR2 QGS. The CDR3 length is 21 residues. The CDR3: CALGELPIARWGTLYTDKLIF. DNA for the CDR3: TGTGCTCTTGGGGAACTACCCATAGCTCGCTGGGGGACCCTGTACACCGATAAACTCATCTTT.

Concerning this clone: TCRdb has a much larger clone's protein, which differs at residues 9 and 12 from the translation of this DNA, likely because of a read error; what is shown is the protein translated from the DNA. V is TRDV3 and J is TRDJ1, with D perhaps TRDD3 (6 bases). The CDR3 is made up of 14 amino acids. Germline-derived CDR1 and CDR2 are TVYSNPD and GDNSRS (reference sequence). The CDR3 nucleotides are TGTGCCTTTGGAGAGCCCGGATACAACGATAAACGCATCTTT. This sequence encodes CAFGEPGYNDKRIF.

This clone was observed many times. For this DNA, TCRdb reports the protein of a much larger clone, which diverges at residue 9, most likely from a read error; the protein presented here is translated directly from the DNA. This chain links TRDV1 with TRDJ1, with 13 positions matching TRDD3. TCRdb gives no J gene; it was assigned here by matching the DNA to germline. CDR1 is TSWWSYY and CDR2 is QGS in the germline V gene. J lost 10 bases, V lost 1 base, and 21 bases had no gene match. This CDR3 region has 20 residues. CDR3 coding DNA: TGTGCTCTTGGGGAACACGGCGCCCAGCTACTGGGGGATACGCGTCGGGGACTCATCTTT. Translated, it gives CALGEHGAQLLGDTRRGLIF.

The table lists this clone with a few counts. The TCRdb protein comes from a much larger clone and disagrees with this DNA's translation at residue 3, likely due to a read error; the protein given here is derived from the DNA. The V and J genes are TRDV2 and TRDJ1; TRDD3 matches at 11 bases. The J gene, not given by TCRdb, was assigned here from a germline match of the nucleotide sequence. The CDR3 covers 17 residues. Germline lookup yields CDR1 GEAIGNYY and CDR2 EKD. V trimming: 9 bases; J trimming: 0 bases; junction bases outside the gene matches: 14. In nucleotides, the CDR3 is TGTGCCCGTAGTGAGGTGGGGGATACGCCGTACACCGATAAACTCATCTTT. Translation gives CARSEVGDTPYTDKLIF.

This clone showed up many times. V and J are TRDV1 and TRDJ1, with 10 bases matching TRDD3. No J gene is reported in TCRdb; it was inferred here by comparing the DNA with germline. Trimming cost V 7 bases and J 2 bases; bases outside gene matches: 22. The CDR3 covers 20 residues. Germline values: CDR1 TSWWSYY, CDR2 QGS. The DNA for the CDR3 is TGTGCTCTTGTACCCTCTTCCAACGGCGACTGGGGGATCTGGACCGATAAACTCATCTTT. Amino acids: CALVPSSNGDWGIWTDKLIF.